This TCR beta chain was captured by sequencing in a study of cytomegalovirus exposure and HLA in healthy donors. Overall study findings and caveats: Earlier analysis yielded a pattern in which most TCR beta V segments were productive about 87% or about 30% of the time. Analyzed later, association rates of TCRs varied across HLA loci, with DRB1 most and HLA-C fewest.

Concerning this clone itself: The target antigen is unknown.

Vbeta (60) and Jbeta (13) primers were used in the PCR. Using immunoSEQ multiplex PCR, the repertoire was profiled, and TCRdb retains in-frame clones only, with some absent. The sample records 150,000 to 200,000 clones, around 81% being singletons. Trimming left V 1 base short and J 0 bases short, with 10 bases between. Per germline, CDR1 SGHAT and CDR2 FQNNGV. This CDR3 is 16 amino acids long. The receptor's source is a young woman in good health and CMV-seropositive. The chain uses TRBV11-2 and TRBJ1-3, with D unresolved. The sequenced sample was PBMCs. CDR3 DNA sequence: TGTGCCAGCAGCTTAGCTAGTGGCAGCTCTGGAAACACCATATATTTT. This codes for CASSLASGSSGNTIYF. The entire variable domain, with the rest obtained from reference TRBV11-2 and TRBJ1-3, is as follows: EAGVAQSPRYKIIEKRQSVAFWCNPISGHATLYWYQQILGQGPKLLIQFQNNGVVDDSQLPKDRFSAERLKGVDSTLKIQPAKLEDSAVYLCASSLASGSSGNTIYFGEGSWLTVV.